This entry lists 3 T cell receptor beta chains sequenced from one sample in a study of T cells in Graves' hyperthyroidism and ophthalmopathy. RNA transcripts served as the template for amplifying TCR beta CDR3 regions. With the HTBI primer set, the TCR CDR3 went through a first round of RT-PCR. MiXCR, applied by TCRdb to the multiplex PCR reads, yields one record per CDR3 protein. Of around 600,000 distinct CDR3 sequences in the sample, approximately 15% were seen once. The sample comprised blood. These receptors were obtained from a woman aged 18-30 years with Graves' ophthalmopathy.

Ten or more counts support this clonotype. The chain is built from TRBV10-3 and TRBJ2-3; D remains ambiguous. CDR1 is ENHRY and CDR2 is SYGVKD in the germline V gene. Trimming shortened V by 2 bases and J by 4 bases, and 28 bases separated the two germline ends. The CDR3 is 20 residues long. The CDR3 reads CAISEPWGRGPFSSSDTQYF. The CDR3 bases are TGTGCCATCAGTGAGCCCTGGGGAAGAGGACCCTTCTCCTCTTCAGATACGCAGTATTTT.

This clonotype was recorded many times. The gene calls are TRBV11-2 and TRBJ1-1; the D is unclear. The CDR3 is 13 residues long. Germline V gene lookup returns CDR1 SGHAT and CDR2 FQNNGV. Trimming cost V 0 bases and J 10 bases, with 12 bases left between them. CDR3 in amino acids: CASSLDRGQRAFF. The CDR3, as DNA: TGTGCCAGCAGCTTAGACCGCGGTCAAAGAGCTTTCTTT. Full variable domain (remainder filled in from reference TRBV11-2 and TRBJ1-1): EAGVAQSPRYKIIEKRQSVAFWCNPISGHATLYWYQQILGQGPKLLIQFQNNGVVDDSQLPKDRFSAERLKGVDSTLKIQPAKLEDSAVYLCASSLDRGQRAFFGQGTRLTVV.

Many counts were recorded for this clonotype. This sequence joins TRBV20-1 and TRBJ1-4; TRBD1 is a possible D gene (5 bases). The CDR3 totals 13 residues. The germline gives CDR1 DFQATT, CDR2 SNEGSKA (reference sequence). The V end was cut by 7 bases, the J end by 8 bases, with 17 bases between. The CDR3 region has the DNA TGCAGTGTCAGGGAGAGGGCAAGGGAAAAACTGTTTTTT. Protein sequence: CSVRERAREKLFF.